This paragraph reports one T cell receptor (beta chain). These data originate in a study of monozygotic twins with inflammatory bowel disease. Germline V lookup: CDR1 DFQATT, CDR2 SNEGSKA (reference sequence). The CDR3 loop spans 12 amino acids. Via template switching, UMIs carrying a 6-nucleotide sample barcode were introduced. With the 5' RACE reads reprocessed, TCRdb shows one record per CDR3 protein and no DNA. The sample is made up of some 400,000 distinct CDR3 sequences, and the top ten hold about 2.2% of it. The chain joins TRBV20-1 to TRBJ1-1; TCRdb reports TRBD1, a call that lacks DNA to check it against. The receptor's source is a human donor with ulcerative colitis or Crohn's disease, or a healthy co-twin of an affected twin (not recorded which). Material for sequencing was blood. The CDR3 loop is CSAPDPGAEAFF.